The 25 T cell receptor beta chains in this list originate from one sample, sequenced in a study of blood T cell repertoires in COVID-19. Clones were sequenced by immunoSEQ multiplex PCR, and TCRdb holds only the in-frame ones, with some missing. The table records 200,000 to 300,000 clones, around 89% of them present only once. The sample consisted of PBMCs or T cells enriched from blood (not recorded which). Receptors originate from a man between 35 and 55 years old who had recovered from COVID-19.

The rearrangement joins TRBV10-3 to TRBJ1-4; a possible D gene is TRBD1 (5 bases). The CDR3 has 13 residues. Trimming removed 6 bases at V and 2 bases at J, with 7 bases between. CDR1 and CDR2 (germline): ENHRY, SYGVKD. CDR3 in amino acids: CAISGGTNEKLFF. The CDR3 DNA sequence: TGTGCCATCAGCGGGGGGACTAATGAAAAACTGTTTTTT.

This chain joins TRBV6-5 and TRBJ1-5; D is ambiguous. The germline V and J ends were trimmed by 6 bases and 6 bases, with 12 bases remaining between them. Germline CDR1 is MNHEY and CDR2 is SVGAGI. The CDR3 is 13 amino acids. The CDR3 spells CASSSFAGQPQHF. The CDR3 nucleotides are TGTGCCAGCAGCTCATTCGCAGGTCAGCCCCAGCATTTT.

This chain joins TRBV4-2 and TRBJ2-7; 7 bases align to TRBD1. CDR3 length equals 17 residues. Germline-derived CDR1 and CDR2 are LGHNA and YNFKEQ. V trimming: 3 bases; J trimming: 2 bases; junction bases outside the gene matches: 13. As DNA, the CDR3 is TGTGCCAGCAGCCAGCGACGCCCGGACAGGACCGCCTACGAGCAGTACTTC. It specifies CASSQRRPDRTAYEQYF.

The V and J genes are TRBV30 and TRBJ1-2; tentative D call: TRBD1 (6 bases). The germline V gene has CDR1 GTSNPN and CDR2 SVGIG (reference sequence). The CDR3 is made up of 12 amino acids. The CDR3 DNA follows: TGTTTCGGGGTTGGACAGCACTATGGCTACACCTTC. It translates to CFGVGQHYGYTF.

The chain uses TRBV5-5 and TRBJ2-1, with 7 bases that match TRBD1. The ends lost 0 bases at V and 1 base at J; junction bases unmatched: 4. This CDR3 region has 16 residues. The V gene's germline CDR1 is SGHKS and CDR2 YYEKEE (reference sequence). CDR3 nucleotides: TGTGCCAGCAGCTTGGCAGGGACAGTATCCTACAATGAGCAGTTCTTC. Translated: CASSLAGTVSYNEQFF.

The CDR3: CASSESIRTSENTGELFF. CDR3 in DNA: TGCGCCAGCAGTGAGTCCATCCGGACTAGCGAGAACACCGGGGAGCTGTTTTTT. The chain uses TRBV10-2 and TRBJ2-2, with 9 bases matching TRBD2. V lost 0 bases and J lost 1; bases outside the gene matches: 6. CDR1 and CDR2 from the germline V gene are WSHSY and SAAADI. This CDR3 is 18 amino acids long.

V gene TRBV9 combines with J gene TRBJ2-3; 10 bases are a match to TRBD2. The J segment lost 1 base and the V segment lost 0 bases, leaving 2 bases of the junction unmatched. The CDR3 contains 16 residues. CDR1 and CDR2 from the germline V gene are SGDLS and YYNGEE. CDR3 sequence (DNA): TGTGCCAGCAGCGTAGGCCTAGCGGGGGGCACAGATACGCAGTATTTT. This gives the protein CASSVGLAGGTDTQYF.

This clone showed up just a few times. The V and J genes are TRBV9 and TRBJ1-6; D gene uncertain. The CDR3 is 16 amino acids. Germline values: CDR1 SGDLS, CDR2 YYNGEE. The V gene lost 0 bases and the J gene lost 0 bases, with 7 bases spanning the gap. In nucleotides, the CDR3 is TGTGCCAGCAGCGTAGCAGCGAGCTCCTATAATTCACCCCTCCACTTT. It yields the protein CASSVAASSYNSPLHF.

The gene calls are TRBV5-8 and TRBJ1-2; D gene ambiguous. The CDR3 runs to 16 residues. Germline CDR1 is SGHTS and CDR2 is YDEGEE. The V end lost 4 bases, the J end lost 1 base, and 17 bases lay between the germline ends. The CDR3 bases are TGTGCCAGCAGCCCCAGCTTTAACAGCCATAACTATGGCTACACCTTC. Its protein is CASSPSFNSHNYGYTF. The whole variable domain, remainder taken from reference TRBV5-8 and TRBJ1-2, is EAGVTQSPTHLIKTRGQQATLRCSPISGHTSVYWYQQALGLGLQFLLWYDEGEERNRGNFPPRFSGRQFPNYSSELNVNALELEDSALYLCASSPSFNSHNYGYTFGSGTRLTVV.

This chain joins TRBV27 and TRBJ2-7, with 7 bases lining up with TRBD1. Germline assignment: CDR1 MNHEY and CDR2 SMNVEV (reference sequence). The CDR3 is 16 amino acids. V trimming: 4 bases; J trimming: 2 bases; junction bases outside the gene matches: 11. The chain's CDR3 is CASSSQSGTVTYEQYF. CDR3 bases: TGTGCCAGCAGTTCTCAATCCGGGACAGTGACCTACGAGCAGTACTTC.

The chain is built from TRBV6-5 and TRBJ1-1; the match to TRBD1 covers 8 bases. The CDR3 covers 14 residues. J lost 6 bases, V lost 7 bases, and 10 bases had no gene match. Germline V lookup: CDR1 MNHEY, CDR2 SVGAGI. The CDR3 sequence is CASTIDRGVSEAFF. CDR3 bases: TGTGCCAGCACCATTGACAGGGGAGTTTCTGAAGCTTTCTTT.

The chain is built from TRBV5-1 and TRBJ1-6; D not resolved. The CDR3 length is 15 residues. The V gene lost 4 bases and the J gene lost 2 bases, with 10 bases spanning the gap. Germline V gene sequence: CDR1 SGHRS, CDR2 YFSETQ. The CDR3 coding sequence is TGCGCCAGCAGCGAGGGTGGGACCTATAATTCACCCCTCCACTTT. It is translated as CASSEGGTYNSPLHF.

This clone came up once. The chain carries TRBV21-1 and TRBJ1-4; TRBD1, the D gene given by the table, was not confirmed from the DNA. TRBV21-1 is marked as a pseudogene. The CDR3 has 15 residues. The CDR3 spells CASSKGTGVGEKLFF. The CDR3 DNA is TGTGCCAGCAGCAAGGGGACAGGGGTCGGTGAAAAACTGTTTTTT.

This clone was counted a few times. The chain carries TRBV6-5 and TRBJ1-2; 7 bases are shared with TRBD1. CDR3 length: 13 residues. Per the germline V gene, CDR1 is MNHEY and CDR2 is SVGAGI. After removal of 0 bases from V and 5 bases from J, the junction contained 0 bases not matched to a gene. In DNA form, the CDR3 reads TGTGCCAGCAGTTACTCACAGGGGTATGGCTACACCTTC. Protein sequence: CASSYSQGYGYTF.

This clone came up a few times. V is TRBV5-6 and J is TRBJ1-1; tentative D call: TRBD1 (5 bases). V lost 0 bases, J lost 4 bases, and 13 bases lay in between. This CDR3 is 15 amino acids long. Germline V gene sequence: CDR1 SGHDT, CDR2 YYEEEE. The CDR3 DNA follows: TGTGCCAGCAGCTTGGACTTTCAGGGCGGCACTGAAGCTTTCTTT. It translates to CASSLDFQGGTEAFF. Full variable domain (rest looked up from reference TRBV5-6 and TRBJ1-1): DAGVTQSPTHLIKTRGQQVTLRCSPKSGHDTVSWYQQALGQGPQFIFQYYEEEERQRGNFPDRFSGHQFPNYSSELNVNALLLGDSALYLCASSLDFQGGTEAFFGQGTRLTVV.

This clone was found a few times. CDR3 DNA: TGTGCCAGCAGCTCCACAGGGAGGGGGTACTATGGCTACACCTTC. It yields the protein CASSSTGRGYYGYTF. V and J are TRBV7-2 and TRBJ1-2, with a tentative D call TRBD1 (6 bases). Germline values: CDR1 SGHTA, CDR2 FQGNSA. V was cut by 4 bases and J by 3 bases, with 15 bases left in between. The CDR3 runs 15 residues.

The CDR3 spells CASSLPRQGANLKGETQYF. CDR3 DNA sequence: TGCGCCAGCAGCTTACCACGACAGGGGGCGAACCTAAAGGGAGAGACCCAGTACTTC. The chain carries TRBV5-1 and TRBJ2-5; 10 nucleotides agree with TRBD1. V lost 2 bases, J lost 4 bases, and 17 bases stayed unmatched. CDR3 length: 19 amino acids. Germline CDR1 and CDR2: SGHRS and YFSETQ.

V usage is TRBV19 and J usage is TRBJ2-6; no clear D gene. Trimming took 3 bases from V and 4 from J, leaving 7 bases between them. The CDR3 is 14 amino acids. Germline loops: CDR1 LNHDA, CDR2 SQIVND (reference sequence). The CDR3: CASSISRGANVLTF. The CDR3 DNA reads TGTGCCAGTAGTATTTCTCGGGGGGCCAACGTCCTGACTTTC.

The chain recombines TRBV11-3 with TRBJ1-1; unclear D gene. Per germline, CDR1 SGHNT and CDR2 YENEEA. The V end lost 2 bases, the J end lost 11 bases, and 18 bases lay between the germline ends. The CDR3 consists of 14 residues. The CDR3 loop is CASSLMLSAGGAFF. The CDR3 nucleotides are TGTGCCAGCAGCTTAATGTTGAGCGCAGGAGGGGCTTTCTTT.

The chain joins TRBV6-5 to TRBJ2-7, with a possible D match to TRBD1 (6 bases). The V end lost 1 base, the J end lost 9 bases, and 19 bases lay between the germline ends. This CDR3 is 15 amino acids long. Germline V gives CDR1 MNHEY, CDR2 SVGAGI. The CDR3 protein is CASSYLGANPSGQYF. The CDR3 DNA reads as TGTGCCAGCAGTTACTTGGGGGCTAACCCCTCCGGGCAGTACTTC.

The CDR3 region is CASSRTGAQTNTGELFF. In DNA, the CDR3 is TGTGCCAGCAGCAGGACAGGGGCACAAACTAACACCGGGGAGCTGTTTTTT. J is TRBJ2-2 and V is TRBV5-4; 9 bases map to TRBD1. The CDR3 loop spans 17 amino acids. Germline CDR1 is SGHNT and CDR2 is YYREEE (reference sequence). V lost 4 bases and J lost 2; bases outside the gene matches: 9.

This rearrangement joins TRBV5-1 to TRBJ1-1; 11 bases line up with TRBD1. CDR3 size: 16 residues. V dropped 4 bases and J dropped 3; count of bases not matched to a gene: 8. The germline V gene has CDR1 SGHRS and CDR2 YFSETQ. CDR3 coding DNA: TGCGCCAGCAGCCACAGGACAGGGGGCGCGTACACTGAAGCTTTCTTT. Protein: CASSHRTGGAYTEAFF.

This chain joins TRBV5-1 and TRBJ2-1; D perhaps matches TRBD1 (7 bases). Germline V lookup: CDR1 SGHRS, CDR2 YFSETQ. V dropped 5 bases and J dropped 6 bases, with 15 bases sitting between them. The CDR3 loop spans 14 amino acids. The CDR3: CASRRQGLGNEQFF. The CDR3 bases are TGCGCCAGCAGGAGACAGGGACTTGGCAATGAGCAGTTCTTC. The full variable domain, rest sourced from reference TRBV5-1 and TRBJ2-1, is KAGVTQTPRYLIKTRGQQVTLSCSPISGHRSVSWYQQTPGQGLQFLFEYFSETQRNKGNFPGRFSGRQFSNSRSEMNVSTLELGDSALYLCASRRQGLGNEQFFGPGTRLTVL.

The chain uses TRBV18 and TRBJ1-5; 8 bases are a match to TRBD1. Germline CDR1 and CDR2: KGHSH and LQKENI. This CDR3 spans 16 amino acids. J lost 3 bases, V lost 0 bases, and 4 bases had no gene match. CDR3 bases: TGTGCCAGCTCACCACCGGGACAGGCGAACAATCAGCCCCAGCATTTT. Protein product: CASSPPGQANNQPQHF.

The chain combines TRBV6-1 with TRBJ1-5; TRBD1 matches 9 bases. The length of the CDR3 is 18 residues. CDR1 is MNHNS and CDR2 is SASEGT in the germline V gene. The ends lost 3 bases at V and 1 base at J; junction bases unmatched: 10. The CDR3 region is CASSETGGTPWSNQPQHF. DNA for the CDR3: TGTGCCAGCAGTGAGACAGGGGGAACTCCTTGGAGCAATCAGCCCCAGCATTTT.